The 9 T cell receptor beta chains listed next were all sequenced from one sample in a study of beta chain features in type 1 diabetes listed by TCRdb under 2018. The library was produced with the immunoSEQ multiplex PCR assay. The High Capacity cDNA Reverse Transcription Kit was used to reverse transcribe all of the isolated RNA, meaning that expressed TCRB transcripts were what got sequenced. TCRdb retrieved this table from immuneACCESS and kept in-frame rearrangements only. Not all clones are present; in checked studies, unresolved V genes account for under half, and no reason is known for the remainder. For this sample there are around 450,000 clones; approximately 10% appear just once. Together, the top ten hold over 0.04% of the sample. Sequencing was carried out using naive CD4+ T cells from blood. The cell subset or site label here, explained by the study, means: true naive CD4+ T cells. Receptor source: a woman under 30 in good health.

This clone was found many times. Other DNA sequences in the same sample also yield this CDR3. The chain couples TRBV7-2 to TRBJ2-5; D not certain. Germline V gene lookup returns CDR1 SGHTA and CDR2 FQGNSA. V was cut by 2 bases and J by 5 bases, with 3 bases left in between. The CDR3 loop spans 11 amino acids. In DNA form, the CDR3 reads TGTGCCAGCAGCTTAACGGAGACCCAGTACTTC. Protein: CASSLTETQYF.

This clone appeared a few times. At one of its ends the junction is not consistent with the germline gene, which may arise from a read error. The chain joins TRBV7-8 to TRBJ2-4; possibly TRBD2 for D (7 bases). Germline V CDR1 and CDR2: SGHVS, FQNEAQ. The CDR3 has 13 residues. Here the CDR3 DNA reads TGTGCCAGCAGCCCAACTATGGGCGGGGGCTGTTTCTTC. Its protein is CASSPTMGGGCFF.

This clone was seen a few times. The genes are TRBV9 and TRBJ2-3; TRBD2 aligns across 16 bases. Germline-derived CDR1 and CDR2 are SGDLS and YYNGEE. This CDR3 has 16 amino acids. The V gene end was trimmed by 4 bases and the J gene end by 4 bases; junction bases not matched to a gene: 3. CDR3 sequence reads: CASSSGLAGGADTQYF. Here the CDR3 DNA reads TGTGCCAGCAGCTCGGGACTAGCGGGAGGGGCAGATACGCAGTATTTT.

This chain joins TRBV18 and TRBJ2-1; D is tentatively TRBD1 or TRBD2 (6 bases each). Germline V CDR1 and CDR2: KGHSH, LQKENI. V lost 2 bases, J lost 7 bases, and 15 bases lay in between. This CDR3 spans 15 amino acids. The CDR3 loop reads CASSPGLQGGNEQFF. The DNA of the CDR3 is TGTGCCAGCTCACCAGGGCTACAGGGAGGAAATGAGCAGTTCTTC.

On this clone: Other DNA sequences in this sample translate to the same CDR3. The chain is built from TRBV7-9 and TRBJ2-2, with TRBD1 as a possible D gene (5 bases). The CDR3 loop spans 13 amino acids. V was shortened by 3 bases and J by 5 bases, with 7 bases between the two germline ends. Germline V gene sequence: CDR1 SEHNR, CDR2 FQNEAQ (reference sequence). The CDR3 here is CASSLAGTGELFF. CDR3 nucleotides: TGTGCCAGCAGCTTGGCAGGGACCGGGGAGCTGTTTTTT.

The chain links TRBV7-9 to TRBJ1-1; D is possibly TRBD1 (5 bases). The CDR3 covers 15 residues. Germline CDR1 is SEHNR and CDR2 is FQNEAQ (reference sequence). Trimming shortened V by 4 bases and J by 7 bases, and 19 bases separated the two germline ends. The CDR3 DNA reads as TGTGCCAGCAGCTCCCCCCGGGGCAGGGTTCGTGAAGCTTTCTTT. It is translated as CASSSPRGRVREAFF.

About this clone: The junction and the germline gene differ at one end; a read error may be behind it. V and J are TRBV4-1 and TRBJ2-3, with 9 bases matching TRBD2. This CDR3 spans 16 amino acids. Germline values: CDR1 MGHRA, CDR2 YSYEKL. The CDR3, as DNA: TGCGCCAGCAGGCAAGGAGGCGGGGGGGCCAGAGATACGCAGTATTTT. Encoded protein: CASRQGGGGARDTQYF.

The rearrangement links TRBV9 to TRBJ2-1, with 8 bases aligning to TRBD1. The CDR3 is 15 residues long. V shed 3 bases and J 1 base; nucleotides not matched to a gene: 3. In germline, CDR1 is SGDLS, CDR2 YYNGEE. CDR3 residues: CASSAWTGSYNEQFF. DNA of the CDR3: TGTGCCAGCAGCGCTTGGACAGGGTCCTACAATGAGCAGTTCTTC.

This clone has only a few counts. Other DNA sequences in the sample encode the same CDR3. The rearrangement joins TRBV27 to TRBJ2-3; D may be TRBD1 or TRBD2 (5 bases each). V was clipped by 5 bases and J by 1 base, with 7 bases between them. This CDR3 has 13 amino acids. Germline V gene lookup returns CDR1 MNHEY and CDR2 SMNVEV (reference sequence). In DNA form, the CDR3 reads TGTGCCAGCAGTCTGGGGGGCACAGATACGCAGTATTTT. This translates into CASSLGGTDTQYF.